This is a list of T cell receptor beta chains from one sample in a study of blood T cell repertoires in COVID-19. Only in-frame clones appear in the TCRdb table, and some are missing; sequencing was by immunoSEQ multiplex PCR. This sample has some 260,000 clones, with 87% found just once. The specimen was PBMCs or T cells enriched from blood (not recorded which). All receptors derive from a woman aged 25-40 years with acute COVID-19. Each CDR3 is given with its conserved first and last residue. The D gene is left open where the match is weak. Not every row has a clone size; where given, it reads once, few, many or a size class.

J gene	clone size	V gene	D gene	CDR3 DNA	CDR3 protein
TRBJ2-1	NA	TRBV2	TRBD2	TGTGCCAGCAGTGTTCGAGCGGGGGGGCTAGGAAATGAGCAGTTCTTC	CASSVRAGGLGNEQFF
TRBJ2-3	once	TRBV6-2/TRBV6-3	NA	TGTGCCAGCAGTTACTCAAGGGAGCCCAGCACAGATACGCAGTATTTT	CASSYSREPSTDTQYF
TRBJ2-7	NA	TRBV7-9	TRBD1	TGTGCCAGCAGCTTATATTTTGGGACAGGGGACTACGAGCAGTACTTC	CASSLYFGTGDYEQYF
TRBJ1-1	NA	TRBV19	NA	TGTGCCAGTAGTATAACGGAGGGCTCGAACACTGAAGCTTTCTTT	CASSITEGSNTEAFF
TRBJ2-1	NA	TRBV3-1/TRBV3-2	TRBD2	TGTGCCAGCAGCAAAGTGAGGTGGGAGGGCCTTAATGAGCAGTTCTTC	CASSKVRWEGLNEQFF
TRBJ1-6	NA	TRBV11-2	NA	TGTGCCAGCAGCTTAGATTCGGCTAGGGGATCCTATAATTCACCCCTCCACTTT	CASSLDSARGSYNSPLHF
TRBJ1-2	NA	TRBV6-5	TRBD1	TGTGCCAGCAGTTACGCAGGGGGCCAGAGGAGCTATGGCTACACCTTC	CASSYAGGQRSYGYTF
TRBJ2-5	NA	TRBV11-3	TRBD2	TGTGCCAGCAGCTGGGGAACTAGCGGGGACCAAGAGACCCAGTACTTC	CASSWGTSGDQETQYF
TRBJ2-7	NA	TRBV28	TRBD1	TGTGCCAGCAGTTTGTCCCGGGACAGGGACGAGCAGTACTTC	CASSLSRDRDEQYF
TRBJ1-1	NA	TRBV6-5	TRBD1	TGTGCCAGCAGTTACGCGGACAGGGGAACTGAAGCTTTCTTT	CASSYADRGTEAFF
TRBJ2-3	once	TRBV28	NA	TGTGCCAGCAATGCGGGTGGTACGCAGTATTTT	CASNAGGTQYF
TRBJ1-2	NA	TRBV2	TRBD1	TGTGCCAGCAGAGATATCACCGGACAGGGAGGTAACTATGGCTACACCTTC	CASRDITGQGGNYGYTF
TRBJ1-2	NA	TRBV29-1	TRBD1	TGCAGCGTTGGCCCCACAGGGGGCCATGGCTACACCTTC	CSVGPTGGHGYTF
TRBJ2-3	NA	TRBV27	TRBD1	TGTGCCAGCAGTTGGGGACAGAGCACAGATACGCAGTATTTT	CASSWGQSTDTQYF
TRBJ1-5	NA	TRBV7-2	NA	TGTGCCAGCAGCCAAGACACAATTCAGCCCCAGCATTTT	CASSQDTIQPQHF
TRBJ2-1	NA	TRBV9	TRBD2	TGTGCCAGCAGCGCCTATTCTCCGGGACTAGCGCCCTACAATGAGCAGTTCTTC	CASSAYSPGLAPYNEQFF
TRBJ2-7	NA	TRBV28	TRBD2	TGTGCCAGCAGTTTTAGCGGGAACTCCTACGAGCAGTACTTC	CASSFSGNSYEQYF
TRBJ1-1	NA	TRBV28	NA	TGTGCCAGCAGTTACTCTGAGGTGAACACTGAAGCTTTCTTT	CASSYSEVNTEAFF
TRBJ2-1	NA	TRBV2	TRBD2	TGTGCCAGCAGTTCCTTCGAGACTAGCGGACGTTACAATGAGCAGTTCTTC	CASSSFETSGRYNEQFF
TRBJ1-5	NA	TRBV15	NA	TGTGCCACCAGCACCAGCGTCGGCAATCAGCCCCAGCATTTT	CATSTSVGNQPQHF
TRBJ1-2	once	TRBV28	NA	TGTGCCAGCAGTTTAAATCTCCAGGTCTATGGCTACACCTTC	CASSLNLQVYGYTF
TRBJ1-2	NA	TRBV7-9	NA	TGTGCCAGCAGTTCCGGGACACTCAGAGAAAATGGTTACACCTTC	CASSSGTLRENGYTF
TRBJ1-5	NA	TRBV15	NA	TGTGCCACCAGCCCTACGACAGGACTTAGCAATCAGCCCCAGCATTTT	CATSPTTGLSNQPQHF
TRBJ2-1	NA	TRBV5-1	TRBD1	TGCGCCAGCAGCGCGACAGGGGAATCCTACAATGAGCAGTTCTTC	CASSATGESYNEQFF